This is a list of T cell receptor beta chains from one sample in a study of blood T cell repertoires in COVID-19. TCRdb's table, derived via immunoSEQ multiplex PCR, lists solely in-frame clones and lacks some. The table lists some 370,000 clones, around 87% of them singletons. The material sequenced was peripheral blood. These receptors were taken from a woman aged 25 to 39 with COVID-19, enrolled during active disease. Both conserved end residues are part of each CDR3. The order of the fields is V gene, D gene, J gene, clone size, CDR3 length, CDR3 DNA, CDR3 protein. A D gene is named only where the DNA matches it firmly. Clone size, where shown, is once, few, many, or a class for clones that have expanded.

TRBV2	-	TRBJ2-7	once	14	TGTGCCAGCACCGTAAGTCTCAGCGTCTACGAGCAGTACTTC	CASTVSLSVYEQYF
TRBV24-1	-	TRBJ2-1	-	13	TGTGCCACGAAGCGGACGAAGGGAGGCGAGCAGTTCTTC	CATKRTKGGEQFF
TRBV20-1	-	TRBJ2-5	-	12	TGCAGTGCTAGTCCTAATGAAGAGACCCAGTACTTC	CSASPNEETQYF
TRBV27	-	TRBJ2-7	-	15	TGTGCCAGCGCCTTTAGGGGGGGGCATCCCTACGAGCAGTACTTC	CASAFRGGHPYEQYF
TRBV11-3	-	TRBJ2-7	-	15	TGTGCCAGCAGCTTAGAGCACGGCAGGGGTTACGAGCAGTACTTC	CASSLEHGRGYEQYF
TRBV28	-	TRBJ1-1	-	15	TGTGCCAGCAGTTATGGAGCCGGGAGATTCACTGAAGCTTTCTTT	CASSYGAGRFTEAFF
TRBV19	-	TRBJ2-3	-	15	TGTGCCAGTAGTATTCGACAGGGAGGAACAGATACGCAGTATTTT	CASSIRQGGTDTQYF
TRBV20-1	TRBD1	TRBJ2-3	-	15	TGCAGTGCTAGTCCCTCAGACAGGGTCGAAGATACGCAGTATTTT	CSASPSDRVEDTQYF
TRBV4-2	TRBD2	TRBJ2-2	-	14	TGTGCCAGCAGCCACCCGGGACTAGCTGGGGAGCTGTTTTTT	CASSHPGLAGELFF
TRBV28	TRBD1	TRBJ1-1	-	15	TGTGCCAGCAGACCGACAGGGCGGATGAACACTGAAGCTTTCTTT	CASRPTGRMNTEAFF
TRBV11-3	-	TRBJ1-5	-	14	TGTGCCAGCAGCTTTGAGTATAGCAATCAGCCCCAGCATTTT	CASSFEYSNQPQHF
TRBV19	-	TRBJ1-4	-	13	TGTGCCAGTACCGAGAGGGCTAATGAAAAACTGTTTTTT	CASTERANEKLFF
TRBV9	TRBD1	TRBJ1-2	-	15	TGTGCCAGCAGCGTAGCCGGGACAGGCCGCCATGGCTACACCTTC	CASSVAGTGRHGYTF
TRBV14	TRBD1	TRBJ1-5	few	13	TGTGCCAGCAGCCAGTGGACAGGACAGCCCCAGCATTTT	CASSQWTGQPQHF
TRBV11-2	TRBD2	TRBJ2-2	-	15	TGTGCCAGCAGCCTCTTTAGCGGGAGCGCCGGGGAGCTGTTTTTT	CASSLFSGSAGELFF
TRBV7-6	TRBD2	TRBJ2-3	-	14	TGTGCCAGCAGCACTAGCGGGAGGACAGATACGCAGTATTTT	CASSTSGRTDTQYF
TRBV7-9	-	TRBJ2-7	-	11	TGTGCCAGCAGCTCGGAGTACGAGCAGTACTTC	CASSSEYEQYF
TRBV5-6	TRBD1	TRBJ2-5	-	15	TGTGCCAGCAGCGCGGACAGGGACATCCAAGAGACCCAGTACTTC	CASSADRDIQETQYF
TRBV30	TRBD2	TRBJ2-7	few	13	TGTGCCTGGACCTTCGGGGGGAGATACGAGCAGTACTTC	CAWTFGGRYEQYF
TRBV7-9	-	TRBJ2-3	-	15	TGTGCCAGCAGCCCCTCGGGGGGCGCCGGAGATACGCAGTATTTT	CASSPSGGAGDTQYF
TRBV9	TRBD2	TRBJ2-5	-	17	TGTGCCAGCAGCGTAGATCCGACTAGCGGGAGGGCCGGGACCCAGTACTTC	CASSVDPTSGRAGTQYF
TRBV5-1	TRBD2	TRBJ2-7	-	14	TGCGCCAGCAGCTTGACTAGCGGGGGCTACGAGCAGTACTTC	CASSLTSGGYEQYF
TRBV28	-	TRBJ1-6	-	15	TGTGCCAGCAGTTTTTCTTACAGGGCTTCTTCACCCCTCCACTTT	CASSFSYRASSPLHF
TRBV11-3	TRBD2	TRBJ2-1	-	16	TGTGCCAGCAGCTCTACCCGACTAGCGCGTTACAATGAGCAGTTCTTC	CASSSTRLARYNEQFF
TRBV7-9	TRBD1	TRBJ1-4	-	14	TGTGCCAGCAGCCCGGACAGGGAGGATGAAAAACTGTTTTTT	CASSPDREDEKLFF
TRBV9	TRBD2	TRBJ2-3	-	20	TGTGCCAGCAGCTTGGGACTAGCGGGATCTACGTCTACTAGCACAGATACGCAGTATTTT	CASSLGLAGSTSTSTDTQYF
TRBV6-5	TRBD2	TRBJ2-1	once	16	TGTGCCAGCAGTTACTCGACTAGCGGGGCCTACAATGAGCAGTTCTTC	CASSYSTSGAYNEQFF
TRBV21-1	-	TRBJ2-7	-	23	TGTGCCAGCAGCGCCCCAACGGGGACTAGCGGGAGGCAGACATCAAGATTGGACTACGAGCAGTACTTC	CASSAPTGTSGRQTSRLDYEQYF
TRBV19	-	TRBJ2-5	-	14	TGTGCCAGTAGTATAGATACCCCAGGGGCGACCCAGTACTTC	CASSIDTPGATQYF
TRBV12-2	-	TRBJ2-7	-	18	TGTGCAAGTCGCTTAGCGACGGTTGTACGGGAGCCACACTACGAGCAGTACTTC	CASRLATVVREPHYEQYF
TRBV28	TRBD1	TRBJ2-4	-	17	TGTGCCAGCAGTCTAACAGGGGTGCAAAGGGCCAAAAACATTCAGTACTTC	CASSLTGVQRAKNIQYF
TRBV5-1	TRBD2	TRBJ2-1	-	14	TGCGCCAGCAGTACTAGCGGGACTTCCGATGAGCAGTTCTTC	CASSTSGTSDEQFF
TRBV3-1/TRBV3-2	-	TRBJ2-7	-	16	TGTGCCAGCAGCCAAGGTAGGGGAAGGGGCTCCTACGAGCAGTACTTC	CASSQGRGRGSYEQYF
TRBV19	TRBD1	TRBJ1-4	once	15	TGTGCCAGTAGAGGGGGCCTCCCAACTAATGAAAAACTGTTTTTT	CASRGGLPTNEKLFF
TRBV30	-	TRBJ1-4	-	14	TGTGCCTGGACTGGCGGGACGGCTAATGAAAAACTGTTTTTT	CAWTGGTANEKLFF
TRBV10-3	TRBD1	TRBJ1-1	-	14	TGTGCCATCAGGCTCGACAGGGTGGACACTGAAGCTTTCTTT	CAIRLDRVDTEAFF